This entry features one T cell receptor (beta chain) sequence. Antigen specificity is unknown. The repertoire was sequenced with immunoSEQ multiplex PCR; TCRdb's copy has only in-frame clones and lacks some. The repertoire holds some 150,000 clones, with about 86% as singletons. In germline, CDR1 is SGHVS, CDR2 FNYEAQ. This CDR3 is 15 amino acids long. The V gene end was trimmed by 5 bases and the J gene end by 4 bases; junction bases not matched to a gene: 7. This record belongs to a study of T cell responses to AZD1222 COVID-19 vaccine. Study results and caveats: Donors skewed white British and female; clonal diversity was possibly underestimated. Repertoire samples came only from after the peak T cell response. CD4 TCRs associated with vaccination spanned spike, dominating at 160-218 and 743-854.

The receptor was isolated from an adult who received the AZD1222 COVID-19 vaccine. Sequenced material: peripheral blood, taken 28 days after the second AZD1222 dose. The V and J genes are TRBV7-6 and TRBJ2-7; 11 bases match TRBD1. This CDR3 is CASSPAGQGVYEQYF. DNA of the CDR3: TGTGCCAGCAGCCCGGCGGGACAGGGGGTTTACGAGCAGTACTTC.